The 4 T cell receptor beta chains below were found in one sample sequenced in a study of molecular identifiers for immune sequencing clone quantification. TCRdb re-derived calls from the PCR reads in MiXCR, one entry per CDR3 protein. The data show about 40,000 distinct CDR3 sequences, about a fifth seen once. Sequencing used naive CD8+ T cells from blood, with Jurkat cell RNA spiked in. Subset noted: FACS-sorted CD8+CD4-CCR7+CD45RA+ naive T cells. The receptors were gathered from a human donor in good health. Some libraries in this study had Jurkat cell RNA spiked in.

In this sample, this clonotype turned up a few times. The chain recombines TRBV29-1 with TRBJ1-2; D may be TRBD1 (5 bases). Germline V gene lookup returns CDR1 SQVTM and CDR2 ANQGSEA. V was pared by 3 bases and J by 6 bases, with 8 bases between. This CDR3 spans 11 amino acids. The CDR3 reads CSVDRADGYTF. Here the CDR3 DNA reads TGCAGCGTTGACAGGGCCGATGGCTACACCTTC.

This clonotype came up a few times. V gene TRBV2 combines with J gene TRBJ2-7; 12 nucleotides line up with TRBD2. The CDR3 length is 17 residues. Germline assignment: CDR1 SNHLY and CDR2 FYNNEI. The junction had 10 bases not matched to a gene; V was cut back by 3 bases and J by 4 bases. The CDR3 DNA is TGTGCCAGCAGTGAGACCGCTTTAACTAGCGGGAGGTACGAGCAGTACTTC. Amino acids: CASSETALTSGRYEQYF.

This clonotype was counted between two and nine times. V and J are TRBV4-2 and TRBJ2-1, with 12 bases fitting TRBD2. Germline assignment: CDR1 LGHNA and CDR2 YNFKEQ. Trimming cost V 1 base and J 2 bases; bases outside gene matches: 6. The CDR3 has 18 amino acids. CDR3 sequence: CASSQVVLAGGAYNEQFF. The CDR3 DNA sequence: TGTGCCAGCAGCCAAGTGGTACTAGCGGGAGGCGCCTACAATGAGCAGTTCTTC.

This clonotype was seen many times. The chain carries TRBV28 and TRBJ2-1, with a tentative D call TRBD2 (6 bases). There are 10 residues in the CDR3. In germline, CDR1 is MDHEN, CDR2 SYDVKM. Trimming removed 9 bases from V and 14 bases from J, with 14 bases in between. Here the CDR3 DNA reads TGTGCCAGGGGGCGGGATTACGAGTTCTTC. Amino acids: CARGRDYEFF. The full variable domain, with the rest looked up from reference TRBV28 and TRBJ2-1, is DVKVTQSSRYLVKRTGEKVFLECVQDMDHENMFWYRQDPGLGLRLIYFSYDVKMKEKGDIPEGYSVSREKKERFSLILESASTNQTSMYLCARGRDYEFFGPGTRLTVL.